This T cell receptor beta chain was recorded in a study of T-cell memory formation after mild COVID-19. About the study: TCR clusters were mostly donor specific.

Germline-derived CDR1 and CDR2 are MNHEY and SVGEGT. The ends were cut back, 0 bases at V and 3 bases at J, with 15 bases in the middle. The CDR3 contains 16 residues. A single record per CDR3 protein comes from TCRdb applying MiXCR to the 5' RACE reads. The repertoire has approximately 340,000 distinct CDR3 sequences, roughly 13% of them found once; the top ten carry about 22%. The receptor comes from a man aged 18 to 30 who had mild COVID-19 (a few samples of this study predate the infection). Cell type and time point are not known. The genes are TRBV6-2 or TRBV6-3 and TRBJ2-7; D tentatively fits TRBD1 or TRBD2 (5 bases each). The sequenced sample consisted of PBMCs or a T cell subset sorted from them (not recorded which). The CDR3 DNA sequence: TGTGCCAGCAGTTACTCACTCGGGACCCTAAGCTACGAGCAGTACGTC. Amino acid sequence: CASSYSLGTLSYEQYV.